These T cell receptor beta chains were read from a single sample in a study of early T cells in non-severe SARS-CoV-2 infection. TCRdb called the 5' RACE reads again in MiXCR, with one record for every CDR3 protein. The table records some 100,000 distinct CDR3 sequences, over 12% of them present only once. Sample: whole blood. The source of these receptors is an adult who was a healthcare worker with PCR-confirmed SARS-CoV-2 infection or an uninfected control (not recorded which). The CDR3 runs from the conserved cysteine through the conserved F or W. The D gene is left open where the match is weak. Clone size is not always given. Where it is, it says once, few, many or a class for expanded clones.

TGTGCCTGGTCCGAGGGAGGGACCTATGGCTACACCTTC,CAWSEGGTYGYTF,.,TRBV30,.,TRBJ1-2
TGCGCCAGCGACCCCGGACTAGCGCCAGATACGCAGTATTTT,CASDPGLAPDTQYF,TRBD2,TRBV10-1,.,TRBJ2-3
TGTGCCAGCAGTCCCTTGGTTGGGCCGAATTCACCCCTCCACTTT,CASSPLVGPNSPLHF,.,TRBV5-6,.,TRBJ1-6
TGTGCCAGCAGCTTAGGCCGGACAGGGGGCTCTGGGGCCAACGTCCTGACTTTC,CASSLGRTGGSGANVLTF,TRBD1,TRBV11-2,.,TRBJ2-6
TGCAGTGCTACCGAAGGGGGGTCTCGGGAAAAACTGTTTTTT,CSATEGGSREKLFF,.,TRBV20-1,.,TRBJ1-4
TGTGCCAGCACAGGGGTTGGGGTTCAGCCCCAGCATTTT,CASTGVGVQPQHF,.,TRBV2,few,TRBJ1-5
TGTGCCAGCAGTTTTTATATCAGGCTAGCGGGGGGAAAAGAGACCCAGTACTTC,CASSFYIRLAGGKETQYF,TRBD2,TRBV12-3/TRBV12-4,.,TRBJ2-5
TGCGCCACTGGGACAGCCCTTAAGGACTATGGCTACACCTTC,CATGTALKDYGYTF,TRBD1,TRBV10-2,.,TRBJ1-2
TGTGCCAGCAGATCAGGCGAAGGCAATCAGCCCCAGCATTTT,CASRSGEGNQPQHF,.,TRBV6-1,many,TRBJ1-5
TGTGCCAGCAGCCACCCGGGACAGGACAATGAGCAGTTCTTC,CASSHPGQDNEQFF,TRBD1,TRBV3-1,.,TRBJ2-1
TGTGCCAGCAGCCAAGACACTAACACTGAAGCTTTCTTT,CASSQDTNTEAFF,.,TRBV4-2,few,TRBJ1-1
TGTGCCAGCAGTGGGGGGCAGGGATATAGCAATCAGCCCCAGCATTTT,CASSGGQGYSNQPQHF,.,TRBV27,.,TRBJ1-5
TGTGCCTGGAGTAACAGCGGGAATGAAAAACTGTTTTTT,CAWSNSGNEKLFF,.,TRBV30,.,TRBJ1-4
TGCAGTGCTAGAGTGCAGGGAGGGGTAGAGACCCAGTACTTC,CSARVQGGVETQYF,TRBD2,TRBV20-1,few,TRBJ2-5
TGCAGTGCTAGGCTACCGGGACAGTCCTCTGGAAACACCATATATTTT,CSARLPGQSSGNTIYF,TRBD1,TRBV20-1,.,TRBJ1-3
TGCAGTGCTGGGGCAGGGGGCGGCAATCAGCCCCAGCATTTT,CSAGAGGGNQPQHF,TRBD1,TRBV20-1,.,TRBJ1-5
TGTGCCAGCAGCTTAGAGCCGACAGTCTTATCTGGAAACACCATATATTTT,CASSLEPTVLSGNTIYF,.,TRBV7-9,.,TRBJ1-3
TGTGCCATCAGTCCGGGACCAACTAATGAAAAACTGTTTTTT,CAISPGPTNEKLFF,.,TRBV10-3,few,TRBJ1-4
TGCGCCAGCAGCCAAGAAGGCAGGGATTGGAATGGCTACACCTTC,CASSQEGRDWNGYTF,.,TRBV4-1,few,TRBJ1-2
TGTGCCACCAGTCGGACAGGGCGGGCCTACAATGAGCAGTTCTTC,CATSRTGRAYNEQFF,TRBD1,TRBV24-1,.,TRBJ2-1
TGTGCCAGCAGCCTACGTGGGGCTGGAGGGACCGGGGAGCTGTTTTTT,CASSLRGAGGTGELFF,.,TRBV7-2,few,TRBJ2-2
TGTGCCAGCAGCTTAGCGAGGCAGACGAACACTGAAGCTTTCTTT,CASSLARQTNTEAFF,.,TRBV7-9,.,TRBJ1-1
TGTGCCAGCAGCCGCAGCGGCACGAACACTGAAGCTTTCTTT,CASSRSGTNTEAFF,.,TRBV3-1,.,TRBJ1-1
TGTGCCAGCAGCCCCGGGACTAGCGGAGAAGAGACCCAGTACTTC,CASSPGTSGEETQYF,TRBD2,TRBV5-5,few,TRBJ2-5